This TCR beta chain originates from a study of cytomegalovirus exposure and HLA in healthy donors. From the roughly 120-subject validation cohort, which was separate from the roughly 670-subject first cohort, the donors were drawn. The assay was immunoSEQ multiplex PCR, and TCRdb's table has in-frame clones only and misses some. Here the sample spans 140,000 or so clones, 90% being singletons. The CDR3 extends over 13 amino acids. CDR1 and CDR2 (germline): SEHNR, FQNEAQ (reference sequence). Between the trimmed V and J ends, which lost 5 bases and 4 bases, there was a span of 11 bases. The chain links TRBV7-9 to TRBJ2-5; TRBD1 is a possible D gene (5 bases). The sequenced material came from PBMCs. The origin of this receptor is a woman aged 30 to 39 in good health and CMV-seropositive. The CDR3 protein is CASSRRQTETQYF. The CDR3 bases are TGTGCCAGCAGCCGTAGACAGACAGAGACCCAGTACTTC.